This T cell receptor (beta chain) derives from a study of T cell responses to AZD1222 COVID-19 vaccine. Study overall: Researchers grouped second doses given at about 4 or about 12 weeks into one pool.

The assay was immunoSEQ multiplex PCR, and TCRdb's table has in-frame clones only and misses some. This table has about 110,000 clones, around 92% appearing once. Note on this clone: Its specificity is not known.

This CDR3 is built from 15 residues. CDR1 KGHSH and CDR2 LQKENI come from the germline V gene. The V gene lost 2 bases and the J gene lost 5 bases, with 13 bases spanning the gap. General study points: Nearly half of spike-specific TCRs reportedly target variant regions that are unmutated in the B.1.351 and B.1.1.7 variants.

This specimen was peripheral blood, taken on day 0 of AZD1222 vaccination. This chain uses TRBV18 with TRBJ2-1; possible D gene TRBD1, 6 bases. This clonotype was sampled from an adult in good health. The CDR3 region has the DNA TGTGCCAGCTCACCATCAGGGGTTTCAGACAATGAGCAGTTCTTC. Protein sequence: CASSPSGVSDNEQFF.